This TCR beta chain was sequenced in a study of T cells in Graves' hyperthyroidism and ophthalmopathy. This clonotype was seen a few times. Germline V gene lookup returns CDR1 MDHEN and CDR2 SYDVKM. The CDR3 extends over 14 amino acids. The ends were cut back, 4 bases at V and 8 bases at J, with 17 bases in the middle. Amplification of TCR beta CDR3 regions was performed using RNA transcripts as template. The HTBI primer set served for first-round RT-PCR of the TCR CDR3. TCRdb processed the multiplex PCR reads anew with MiXCR; each CDR3 protein has one entry. The sample holds fewer than 650,000 distinct CDR3 sequences, 13% to 15% seen once.

The material sequenced was blood. This chain joins TRBV28 and TRBJ1-2; D ambiguous. The receptor was isolated from a woman aged 40 to 49 with Graves' hyperthyroidism. The CDR3 DNA follows: TGTGCCAGCAGTTCAGCCCAACCGGGTAGGGGCTACACCTTC. Amino acids: CASSSAQPGRGYTF.